This entry is about one T cell receptor (beta chain). Its antigen is still unknown. Sequencing used immunoSEQ multiplex PCR; TCRdb keeps in-frame clones, though not all of them. The sample holds about 80,000 clones, about 84% seen once. The sample comes from a study of radiotherapy plus CTLA-4 blockade in lung cancer. Germline CDR1 reads SGHNT; CDR2 reads YYREEE (reference sequence). Unmatched junction bases numbered 4, after V lost 4 bases and J lost 4 bases. This CDR3 is 14 amino acids long. Study results and limitations: An expansion of tumor-derived TCR clones occurred in blood after radiotherapy plus ipilimumab.

This chain joins TRBV5-4 and TRBJ2-2, with TRBD1 matching over 7 bases. This specimen was peripheral blood, taken from a patient treated with radiotherapy plus ipilimumab. This clonotype was obtained from a human donor with non-small cell lung cancer who had stable disease on radiotherapy plus ipilimumab. The CDR3 loop reads CASSATGSTGELFF. In DNA form, the CDR3 reads TGTGCCAGCAGCGCGACAGGGTCCACCGGGGAGCTGTTTTTT.